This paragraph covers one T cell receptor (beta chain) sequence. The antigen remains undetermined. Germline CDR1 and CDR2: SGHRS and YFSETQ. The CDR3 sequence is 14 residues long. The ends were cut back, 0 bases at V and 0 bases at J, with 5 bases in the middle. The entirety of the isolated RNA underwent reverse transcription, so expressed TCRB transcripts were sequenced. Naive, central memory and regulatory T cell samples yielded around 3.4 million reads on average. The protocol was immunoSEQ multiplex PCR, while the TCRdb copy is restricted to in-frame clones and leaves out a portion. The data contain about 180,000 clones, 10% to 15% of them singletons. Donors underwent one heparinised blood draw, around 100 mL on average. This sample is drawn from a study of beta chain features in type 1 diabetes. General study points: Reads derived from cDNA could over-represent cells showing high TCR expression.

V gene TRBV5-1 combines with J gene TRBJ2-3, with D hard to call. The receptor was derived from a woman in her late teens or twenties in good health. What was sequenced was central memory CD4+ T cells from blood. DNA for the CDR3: TGCGCCAGCAGCTTGGGCGGCAGCACAGATACGCAGTATTTT. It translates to CASSLGGSTDTQYF.